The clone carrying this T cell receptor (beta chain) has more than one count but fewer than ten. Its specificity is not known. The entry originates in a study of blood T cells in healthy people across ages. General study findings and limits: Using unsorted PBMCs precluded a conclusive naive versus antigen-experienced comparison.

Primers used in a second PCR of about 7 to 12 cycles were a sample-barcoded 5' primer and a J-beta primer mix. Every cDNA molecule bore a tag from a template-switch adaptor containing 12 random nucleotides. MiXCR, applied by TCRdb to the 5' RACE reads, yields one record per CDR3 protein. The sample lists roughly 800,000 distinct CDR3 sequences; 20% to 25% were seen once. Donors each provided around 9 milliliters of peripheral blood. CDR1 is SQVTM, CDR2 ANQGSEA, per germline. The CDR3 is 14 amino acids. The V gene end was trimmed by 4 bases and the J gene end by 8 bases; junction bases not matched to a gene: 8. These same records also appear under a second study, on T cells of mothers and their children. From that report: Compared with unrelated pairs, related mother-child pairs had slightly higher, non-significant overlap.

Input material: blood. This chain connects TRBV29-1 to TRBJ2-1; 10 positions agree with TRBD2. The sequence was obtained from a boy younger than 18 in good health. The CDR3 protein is CSVGASGSLDEQFF. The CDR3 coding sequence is TGCAGCGTTGGGGCTAGCGGGAGTCTAGATGAGCAGTTCTTC.